This record covers a single T cell receptor beta chain. Its target is unknown. The data were taken from a study of cytomegalovirus exposure and HLA in healthy donors. In the study overall: A subsequent analysis stated that the 100 to 150 validation repertoires were run on the same platform as the approximately 660 first-cohort repertoires. Notes on the study in general: Rarity characterized most TCR sequences, yet some public TCRs appeared in many donors. Later, an analysis found that TCR clusters from the first cohort tended to co-occur in the roughly 110 validation repertoires. For cytomegalovirus status, the classifier reportedly gave diagnoses with high specificity and sensitivity.

Sequenced by immunoSEQ multiplex PCR; TCRdb stores in-frame clones only, minus some. The sample consists of about 200,000 clones, around 87% of them appearing once. Germline CDR1 SGHAT, CDR2 FQNNGV. The V end was cut by 6 bases, the J end by 0 bases, with 19 bases between. CDR3 length: 17 residues. The receptor comes from a woman aged 18-35 years in good health and CMV-seropositive. The chain is built from TRBV11-2 and TRBJ2-3; no clear D gene. The sequenced sample was PBMCs. As DNA, the CDR3 is TGTGCCAGCAGTCGAGCCTCGTTTGGCGGAAGCACAGATACGCAGTATTTT. Translating gives CASSRASFGGSTDTQYF.